This TCR beta chain was captured by sequencing in a study of T cell repertoires in MIS-A myocarditis. Per the germline V gene, CDR1 is ENHRY and CDR2 is SYGVKD. The CDR3 runs to 13 residues. V was clipped by 10 bases and J by 4 bases, with 13 bases between them. Assay used: immunoSEQ multiplex PCR; TCRdb lists only in-frame clones, some missing. This sample has approximately 7,100 clones, with 78% found just once. The rearrangement joins TRBV10-3 to TRBJ2-2; possibly TRBD2 for D (5 bases). The TCR originated in a man younger than 35 with fulminant myocarditis from multisystem inflammatory syndrome in adults (MIS-A) after COVID-19. The sample was right inferior lung lobe tissue obtained at autopsy. CDR3 DNA sequence: TGTGCCACCACAAGGGAGCTCACCGGGGAGCTGTTTTTT. Its protein is CATTRELTGELFF.